This T cell receptor (beta chain) was profiled in a study of blood T cell dynamics during melanoma immunotherapy. The CDR3 runs to 16 residues. Trimming cost V 1 base and J 2 bases, with 13 bases left between them. The germline V gene encodes CDR1 LNHNV and CDR2 YYDKDF (reference sequence). Here immunoSEQ multiplex PCR was the method, and the copy in TCRdb shows in-frame clones only, minus some. Of approximately 23,000 clones in the sample, around nine tenths are singletons; the top ten hold 0.95% to 1.5%. Time point: pre-treatment baseline. The clonotype originates from a human donor with melanoma. This chain links TRBV15 with TRBJ2-3, with D possibly being TRBD1 or TRBD2 (5 bases each). The material sequenced was blood, taken from a patient treated with checkpoint blockade. The chain's CDR3 is CATSRALGGFTDTQYF. The DNA of the CDR3 is TGTGCCACCAGCAGAGCACTTGGGGGATTCACAGATACGCAGTATTTT.